Listed below are T cell receptor beta chains from one sample, sequenced in a study of post-analysis software for immune sequencing data. TCRdb itself ran the PCR reads through MiXCR, one entry per CDR3 protein. This table holds roughly 600,000 distinct CDR3 sequences, roughly 47% found once. Sequencing was performed on blood. Receptor source: a girl between 5 and 17 years old with multiple sclerosis. CDR3s include the opening cysteine and the closing phenylalanine or tryptophan. Each record gives: D gene, J gene, clone size, V gene, CDR3 protein, CDR3 DNA. A D gene is named only where the DNA matches it firmly. Size is stated for part of the rows, as once, few or many counts, or as a class when the clone is expanded.

- TRBJ2-3 few TRBV29-1 CSVTGSSTDTQYF TGCAGCGTTACAGGGTCTAGCACAGATACGCAGTATTTT
- TRBJ2-1 - TRBV7-9 CASSSQGGGSYNEQFF TGTGCCAGCAGCTCCCAGGGTGGGGGCTCCTACAATGAGCAGTTCTTC
- TRBJ1-2 - TRBV24-1 CATSGGDQTGPGYGHTF TGTGCCACCAGTGGTGGGGACCAGACAGGCCCAGGGTATGGCCACACCTTC
- TRBJ1-1 few TRBV29-1 CSVETGYTEAFF TGCAGCGTTGAAACAGGGTACACTGAAGCTTTCTTT
- TRBJ2-1 - TRBV7-2 CARAENAPMGEQFF TGTGCCAGGGCGGAGAACGCCCCAATGGGTGAGCAGTTCTTC
TRBD2 TRBJ2-1 - TRBV7-8 CASSLALAGRGEQFF TGTGCCAGCAGCTTAGCGCTAGCGGGAAGGGGTGAGCAGTTCTTC
- TRBJ2-5 - TRBV30 CAWSLGTVETQYF TGTGCCTGGAGTCTTGGGACGGTGGAGACCCAGTACTTC
- TRBJ1-3 - TRBV6-4 CASNREGESGNTIYF TGTGCCAGCAATCGCGAGGGGGAATCTGGAAACACCATATATTTT
- TRBJ1-1 once TRBV27 CASSLERLTEAFF TGTGCCAGCAGTTTAGAGAGGCTGACTGAAGCTTTCTTT
- TRBJ1-2 - TRBV5-1 CASGISPRPATNYGYTF TGCGCCAGCGGGATTTCCCCCCGGCCGGCAACTAACTATGGCTACACCTTC
- TRBJ1-2 - TRBV4-1 CASSQAGQFGYTF TGCGCCAGCAGCCAAGCGGGACAATTCGGCTACACCTTC
- TRBJ2-3 - TRBV7-9 CASSGLQATDAQYF TGTGCCAGCAGCGGTCTCCAGGCCACAGATGCGCAGTATTTT
TRBD1 TRBJ2-7 once TRBV10-3 CAISKTGDSYEQYF TGTGCCATCAGCAAAACAGGGGACTCCTACGAGCAGTACTTC
TRBD2 TRBJ2-7 - TRBV12-3/TRBV12-4 CASSFRRGTRIYEQYF TGTGCCAGCAGTTTTCGACGCGGGACTAGGATCTACGAGCAGTACTTC
TRBD2 TRBJ2-1 few TRBV5-1 CASSKNSGRMSEQFF TGCGCCAGCAGCAAGAATAGCGGGAGAATGAGTGAGCAGTTCTTC
- TRBJ2-5 few TRBV15 CATSRERRFQETQYF TGTGCCACCAGCAGAGAACGAAGGTTCCAAGAGACCCAGTACTTC
- TRBJ1-1 few TRBV12-3/TRBV12-4 CASSFRGTEAFF TGTGCCAGCAGTTTTCGGGGGACTGAAGCTTTCTTT
- TRBJ2-1 - TRBV11-3 CASSLEGVQYNEQFF TGTGCCAGCAGCCTCGAGGGAGTTCAGTACAATGAGCAGTTCTTC
TRBD2 TRBJ2-1 few TRBV5-1 CASSAGGTSSYNEQFF TGCGCCAGCAGCGCCGGGGGGACTAGCTCCTACAATGAGCAGTTCTTC
TRBD2 TRBJ2-5 - TRBV4-1 CASSPREGSQETQYF TGCGCCAGCAGCCCGCGGGAGGGCAGCCAAGAGACCCAGTACTTC
TRBD2 TRBJ2-1 - TRBV5-1 CASSSGALAGTYNEQFF TGCGCCAGCAGCTCCGGAGCACTAGCGGGGACCTACAATGAGCAGTTCTTC
- TRBJ1-4 few TRBV5-1 CASSSSGDLNEKLFF TGCGCCAGCAGCTCATCAGGGGATTTGAATGAAAAACTGTTTTTT
- TRBJ2-5 - TRBV5-1 CASSLGPSGETQYF TGCGCCAGCAGCTTGGGTCCCAGCGGAGAGACCCAGTACTTC
TRBD1 TRBJ2-7 - TRBV5-1 CASSFVRTGGDEQYF TGCGCCAGCAGCTTTGTAAGGACAGGGGGCGACGAGCAGTACTTC
- TRBJ2-5 - TRBV5-1 CASSPKGQETQYF TGCGCCAGCAGCCCGAAGGGGCAAGAGACCCAGTACTTC
TRBD1 TRBJ2-3 - TRBV12-3/TRBV12-4 CASSPGQGAPGTDTQYF TGTGCCAGCAGTCCGGGACAGGGGGCCCCTGGCACAGATACGCAGTATTTT
- TRBJ2-3 - TRBV6-2/TRBV6-3 CASGQDTQYF TGTGCCAGCGGCCAAGATACGCAGTATTTT
- TRBJ2-5 - TRBV27 CASSLSSGQFMETQYF TGTGCCAGCAGTTTATCGAGTGGACAGTTCATGGAGACCCAGTACTTC
- TRBJ2-3 - TRBV11-3 CASSLNSPPADTQYF TGTGCCAGCAGCTTGAACTCACCACCGGCAGATACGCAGTATTTT
- TRBJ1-1 - TRBV20-1 CSARDPWGGAAFF TGCAGTGCTAGAGACCCCTGGGGGGGTGCAGCTTTCTTT
TRBD1 TRBJ1-1 few TRBV7-8 CASSLVEGALTNTEAFF TGTGCCAGCAGCTTAGTTGAGGGGGCTTTAACAAACACTGAAGCTTTCTTT
TRBD1 TRBJ1-5 few TRBV20-1 CSAGDRANQPQHF TGCAGTGCTGGGGACAGGGCCAATCAGCCCCAGCATTTT
TRBD2 TRBJ2-5 few TRBV7-8 CASNLLAGLSQETQYF TGTGCCAGCAACCTCCTAGCGGGCCTATCCCAAGAGACCCAGTACTTC
- TRBJ1-5 - TRBV27 CASSWSTGNQPQHF TGTGCCAGCAGTTGGTCTACAGGCAATCAGCCCCAGCATTTT
- TRBJ2-7 few TRBV10-3 CAISGRGDGYEQYF TGTGCCATCAGTGGCAGAGGGGACGGCTACGAGCAGTACTTC
- TRBJ2-7 - TRBV12-3/TRBV12-4 CASSLRGRYEQYF TGTGCCAGCAGTTTGCGGGGCCGCTACGAGCAGTACTTC
TRBD2 TRBJ2-1 - TRBV6-5 CASGRASGNEQFF TGTGCCAGCGGGAGGGCGTCAGGCAATGAGCAGTTCTTC
- TRBJ2-6 - TRBV9 CASSVTSSGANVLTF TGTGCCAGCAGCGTAACCAGCTCTGGGGCCAACGTCCTGACTTTC
- TRBJ1-2 - TRBV9 CASSGLGRLETECGYTF TGTGCCAGCAGTGGGTTAGGGCGACTCGAGACAGAATGTGGCTACACCTTC
- TRBJ2-5 - TRBV5-1 CAGSFPGAQETQYF TGCGCCGGCAGCTTCCCGGGGGCTCAAGAGACCCAGTACTTC
TRBD1 TRBJ1-2 - TRBV20-1 CSARVWGSTGENGYTF TGCAGTGCTAGAGTGTGGGGGTCGACAGGGGAGAATGGCTACACCTTC
- TRBJ1-2 - TRBV7-2 CASGLDLGGYTF TGTGCCAGCGGCTTAGACCTTGGGGGCTACACCTTC
TRBD1 TRBJ1-2 many TRBV12-3/TRBV12-4 CASSPGQGVGYTF TGTGCCAGCAGTCCGGGACAGGGGGTTGGCTACACCTTC